This paragraph reports one T cell receptor beta chain. Its specificity is unknown. This table comes from immunoSEQ multiplex PCR, and its TCRdb copy is limited to in-frame clones, with some not included. There are roughly 12,000 clones in the sample; about nine tenths occur only once, and approximately 3.3% lies in the top ten. This specimen comes from a study of lymphopenia after photon versus proton radiotherapy. Findings and caveats of the study: After the lymphocyte nadir, photon-treated repertoires showed oligoclonal expansion, especially of CD8+ Temra cells. Better survival with proton therapy was suggested as possible, not demonstrated. Relative stability marked proton patients; photon patients lost diversity and naive cells. Larger post-nadir TCR diversity loss correlated inversely with survival in deceased patients.

The junction had 0 bases not matched to a gene; V was cut back by 3 bases and J by 2 bases. Germline V lookup: CDR1 LNHDA, CDR2 SQIVND (reference sequence). The CDR3 is 15 amino acids. The receptor comes from a man aged 60 to 75 with pancreatic cancer. This specimen consisted of peripheral blood, obtained from a patient treated with photon-based radiotherapy. V gene TRBV19 combines with J gene TRBJ2-1, with 11 nucleotides matching TRBD2. CDR3 nucleotide sequence: TGTGCCAGTAGTATTAGCGGGGGGGCCTACAATGAGCAGTTCTTC. Amino acid sequence: CASSISGGAYNEQFF. Full variable domain (missing parts from reference TRBV19 and TRBJ2-1): DGGITQSPKYLFRKEGQNVTLSCEQNLNHDAMYWYRQDPGQGLRLIYYSQIVNDFQKGDIAEGYSVSREKKESFPLTVTSAQKNPTAFYLCASSISGGAYNEQFFGPGTRLTVL.